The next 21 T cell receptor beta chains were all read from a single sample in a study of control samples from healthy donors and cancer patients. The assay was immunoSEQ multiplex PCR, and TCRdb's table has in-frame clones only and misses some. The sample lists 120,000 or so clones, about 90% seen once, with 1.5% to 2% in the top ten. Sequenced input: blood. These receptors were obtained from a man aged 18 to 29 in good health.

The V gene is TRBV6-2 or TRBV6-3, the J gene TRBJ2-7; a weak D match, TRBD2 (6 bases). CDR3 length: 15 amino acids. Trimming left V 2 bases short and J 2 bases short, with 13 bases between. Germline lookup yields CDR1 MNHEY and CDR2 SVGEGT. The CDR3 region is CASSYGGIRTYEQYF. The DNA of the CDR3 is TGTGCCAGCAGTTACGGGGGGATTCGCACCTACGAGCAGTACTTC.

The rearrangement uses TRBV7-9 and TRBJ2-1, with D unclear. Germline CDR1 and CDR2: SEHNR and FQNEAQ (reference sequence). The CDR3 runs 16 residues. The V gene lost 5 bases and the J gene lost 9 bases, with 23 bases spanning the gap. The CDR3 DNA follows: TGTGCCAGCAGCCCGGCGGCGGTCCCCTCATTCGGTGAGCAGTTCTTC. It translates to CASSPAAVPSFGEQFF.

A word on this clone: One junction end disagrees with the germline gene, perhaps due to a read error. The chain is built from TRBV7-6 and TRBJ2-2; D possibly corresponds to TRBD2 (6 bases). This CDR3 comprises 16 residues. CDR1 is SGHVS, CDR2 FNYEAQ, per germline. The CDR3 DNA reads TGTGCCAGCAGCGAAGGCGGGACCCCTCTCACCCGGGAGCTGTTTTTT. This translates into CASSEGGTPLTRELFF.

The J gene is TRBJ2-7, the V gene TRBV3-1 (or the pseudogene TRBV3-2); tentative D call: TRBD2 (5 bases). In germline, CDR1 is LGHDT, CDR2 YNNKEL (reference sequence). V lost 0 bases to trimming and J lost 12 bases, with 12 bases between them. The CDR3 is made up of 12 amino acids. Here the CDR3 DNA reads TGTGCCAGCAGCCAAGATCGGGCAGGACTGTACTTC. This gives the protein CASSQDRAGLYF.

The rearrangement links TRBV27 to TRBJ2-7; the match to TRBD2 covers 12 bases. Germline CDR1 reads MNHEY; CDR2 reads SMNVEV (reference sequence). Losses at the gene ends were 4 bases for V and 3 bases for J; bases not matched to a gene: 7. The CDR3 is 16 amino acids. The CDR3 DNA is TGTGCCAGCAGTTACGAGCCGACTAGCGGGAGCTACGAGCAGTACTTC. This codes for CASSYEPTSGSYEQYF.

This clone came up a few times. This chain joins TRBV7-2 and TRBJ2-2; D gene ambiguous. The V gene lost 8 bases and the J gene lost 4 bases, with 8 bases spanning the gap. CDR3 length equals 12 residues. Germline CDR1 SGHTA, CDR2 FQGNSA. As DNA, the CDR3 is TGTGCCAGCGGACCCCCCACCGGGGAGCTGTTTTTT. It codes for CASGPPTGELFF.

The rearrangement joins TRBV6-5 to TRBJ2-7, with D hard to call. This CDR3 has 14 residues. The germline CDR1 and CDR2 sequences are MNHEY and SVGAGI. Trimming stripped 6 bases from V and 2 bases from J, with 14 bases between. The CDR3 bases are TGTGCCAGCAGACCCTCCGCCCTCGCCTACGAGCAGTACTTC. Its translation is CASRPSALAYEQYF.

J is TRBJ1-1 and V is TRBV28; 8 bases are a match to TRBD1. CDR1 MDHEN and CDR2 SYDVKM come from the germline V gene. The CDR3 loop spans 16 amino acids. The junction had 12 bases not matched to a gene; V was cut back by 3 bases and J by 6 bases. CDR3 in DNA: TGTGCCAGCAGTTTCACCACTCCAGGGGGCCGCGCTGAAGCTTTCTTT. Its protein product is CASSFTTPGGRAEAFF.

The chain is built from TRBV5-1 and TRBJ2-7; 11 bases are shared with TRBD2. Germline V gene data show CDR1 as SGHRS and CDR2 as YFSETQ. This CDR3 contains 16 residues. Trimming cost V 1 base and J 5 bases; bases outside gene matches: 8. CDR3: CASSLKATSGNNEQYF. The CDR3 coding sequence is TGCGCCAGCAGCTTGAAAGCGACTAGCGGGAACAACGAGCAGTACTTC.

CDR3 sequence: CASSFQAGDEQFF. CDR3 in DNA: TGTGCCAGCAGTTTCCAAGCGGGAGATGAGCAGTTCTTC. J is TRBJ2-1 and V is TRBV27, with TRBD2 matching 8 bases. CDR3 length: 13 amino acids. V lost 3 bases, J lost 8 bases, and 3 bases stayed unmatched. Looked up from germline, CDR1 is MNHEY and CDR2 is SMNVEV (reference sequence).

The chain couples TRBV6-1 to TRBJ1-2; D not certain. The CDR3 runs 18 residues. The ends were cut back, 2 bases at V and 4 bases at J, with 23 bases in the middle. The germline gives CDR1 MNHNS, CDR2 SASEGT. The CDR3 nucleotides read TGTGCCAGCAGTGAATCTACTAACGCGCGGATCCAAAGCTATGGCTACACCTTC. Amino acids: CASSESTNARIQSYGYTF.

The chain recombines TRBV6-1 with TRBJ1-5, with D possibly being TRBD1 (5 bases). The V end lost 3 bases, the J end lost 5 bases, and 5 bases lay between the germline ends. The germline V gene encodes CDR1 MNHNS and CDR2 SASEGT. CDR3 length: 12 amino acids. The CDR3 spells CASSDRDQPQHF. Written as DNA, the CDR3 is TGTGCCAGCAGTGACAGGGATCAGCCCCAGCATTTT.

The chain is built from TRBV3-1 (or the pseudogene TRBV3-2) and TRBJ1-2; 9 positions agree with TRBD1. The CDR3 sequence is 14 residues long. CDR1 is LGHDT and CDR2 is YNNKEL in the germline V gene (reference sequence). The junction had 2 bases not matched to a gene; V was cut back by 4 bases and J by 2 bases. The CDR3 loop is CASSPTGGNYGYTF. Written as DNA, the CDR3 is TGTGCCAGCAGCCCGACAGGGGGAAACTATGGCTACACCTTC.

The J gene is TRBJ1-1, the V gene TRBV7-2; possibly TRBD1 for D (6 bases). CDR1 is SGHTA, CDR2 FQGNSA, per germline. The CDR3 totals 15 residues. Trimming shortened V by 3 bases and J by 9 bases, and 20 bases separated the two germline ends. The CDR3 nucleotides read TGTGCCAGCAGCTTTGCCCCCACAGGGACCAGGCAAGCTTTCTTT. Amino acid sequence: CASSFAPTGTRQAFF.

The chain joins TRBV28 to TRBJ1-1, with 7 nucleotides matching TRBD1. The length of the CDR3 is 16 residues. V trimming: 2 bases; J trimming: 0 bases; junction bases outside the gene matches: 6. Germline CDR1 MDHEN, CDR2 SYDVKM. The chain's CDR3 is CASSLLGGEMNTEAFF. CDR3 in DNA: TGTGCCAGCAGTTTACTAGGGGGCGAGATGAACACTGAAGCTTTCTTT. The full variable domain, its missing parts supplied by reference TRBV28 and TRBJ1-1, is DVKVTQSSRYLVKRTGEKVFLECVQDMDHENMFWYRQDPGLGLRLIYFSYDVKMKEKGDIPEGYSVSREKKERFSLILESASTNQTSMYLCASSLLGGEMNTEAFFGQGTRLTVV.

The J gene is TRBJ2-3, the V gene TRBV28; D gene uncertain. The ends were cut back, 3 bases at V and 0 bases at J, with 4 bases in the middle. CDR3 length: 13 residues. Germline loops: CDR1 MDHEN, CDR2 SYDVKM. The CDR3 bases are TGTGCCAGCAGTTTTAAGAGCACAGATACGCAGTATTTT. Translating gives CASSFKSTDTQYF.

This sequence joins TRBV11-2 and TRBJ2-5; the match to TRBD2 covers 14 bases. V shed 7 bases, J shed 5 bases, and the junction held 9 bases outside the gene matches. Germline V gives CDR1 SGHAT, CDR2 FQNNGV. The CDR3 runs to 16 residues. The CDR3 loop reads CASTLGTSGRLETQYF. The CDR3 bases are TGTGCCAGCACCCTCGGGACTAGCGGGAGACTGGAGACCCAGTACTTC.

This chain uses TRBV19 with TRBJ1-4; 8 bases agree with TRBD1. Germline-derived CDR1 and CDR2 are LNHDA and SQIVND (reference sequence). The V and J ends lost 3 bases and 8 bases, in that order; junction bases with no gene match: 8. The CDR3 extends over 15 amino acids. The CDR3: CASSMRTGQAEKLFF. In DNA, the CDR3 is TGTGCCAGTAGTATGCGGACAGGGCAAGCGGAAAAACTGTTTTTT.

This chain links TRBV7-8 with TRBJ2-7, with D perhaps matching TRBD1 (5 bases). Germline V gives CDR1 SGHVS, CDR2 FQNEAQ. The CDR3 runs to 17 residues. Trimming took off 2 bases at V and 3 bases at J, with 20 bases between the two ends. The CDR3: CASSLTPTGPRVYEQYF. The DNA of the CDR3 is TGTGCCAGCAGCTTAACCCCCACAGGCCCTCGGGTCTACGAGCAGTACTTC. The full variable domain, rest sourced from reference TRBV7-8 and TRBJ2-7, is GAGVSQSPRYKVAKRGQDVALRCDPISGHVSLFWYQQALGQGPEFLTYFQNEAQLDKSGLPSDRFFAERPEGSVSTLKIQRTQQEDSAVYLCASSLTPTGPRVYEQYFGPGTRLTVT.

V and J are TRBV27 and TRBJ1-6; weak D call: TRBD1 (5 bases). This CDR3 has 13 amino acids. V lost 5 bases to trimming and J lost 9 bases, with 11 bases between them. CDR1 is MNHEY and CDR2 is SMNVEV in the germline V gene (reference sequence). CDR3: CASSPGAGSPLHF. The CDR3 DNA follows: TGTGCCAGCAGTCCCGGGGCGGGTTCACCCCTCCACTTT.

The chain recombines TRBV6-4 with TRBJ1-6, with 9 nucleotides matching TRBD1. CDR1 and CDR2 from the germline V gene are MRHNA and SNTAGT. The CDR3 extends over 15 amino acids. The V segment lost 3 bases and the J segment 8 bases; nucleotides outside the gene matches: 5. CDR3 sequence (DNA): TGTGCCAGCAGTGAATCGGGACAGGGTCATTCACCCCTCCACTTT. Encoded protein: CASSESGQGHSPLHF.